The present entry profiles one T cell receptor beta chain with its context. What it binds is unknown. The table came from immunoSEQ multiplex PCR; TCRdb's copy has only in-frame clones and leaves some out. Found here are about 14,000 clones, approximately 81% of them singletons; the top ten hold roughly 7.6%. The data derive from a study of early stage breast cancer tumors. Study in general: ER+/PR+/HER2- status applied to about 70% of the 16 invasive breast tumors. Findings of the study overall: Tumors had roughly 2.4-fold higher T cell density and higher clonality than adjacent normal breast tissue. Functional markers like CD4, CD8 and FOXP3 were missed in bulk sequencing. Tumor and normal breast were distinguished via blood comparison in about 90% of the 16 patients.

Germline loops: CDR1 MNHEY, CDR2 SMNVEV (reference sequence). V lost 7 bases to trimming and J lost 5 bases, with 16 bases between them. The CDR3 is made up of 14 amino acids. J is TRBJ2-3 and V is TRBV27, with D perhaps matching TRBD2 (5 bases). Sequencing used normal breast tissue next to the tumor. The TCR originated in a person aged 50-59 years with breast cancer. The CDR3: CASTSGRVGDTQYF. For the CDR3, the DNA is TGTGCCAGCACCTCCGGGCGGGTGGGAGATACGCAGTATTTT.